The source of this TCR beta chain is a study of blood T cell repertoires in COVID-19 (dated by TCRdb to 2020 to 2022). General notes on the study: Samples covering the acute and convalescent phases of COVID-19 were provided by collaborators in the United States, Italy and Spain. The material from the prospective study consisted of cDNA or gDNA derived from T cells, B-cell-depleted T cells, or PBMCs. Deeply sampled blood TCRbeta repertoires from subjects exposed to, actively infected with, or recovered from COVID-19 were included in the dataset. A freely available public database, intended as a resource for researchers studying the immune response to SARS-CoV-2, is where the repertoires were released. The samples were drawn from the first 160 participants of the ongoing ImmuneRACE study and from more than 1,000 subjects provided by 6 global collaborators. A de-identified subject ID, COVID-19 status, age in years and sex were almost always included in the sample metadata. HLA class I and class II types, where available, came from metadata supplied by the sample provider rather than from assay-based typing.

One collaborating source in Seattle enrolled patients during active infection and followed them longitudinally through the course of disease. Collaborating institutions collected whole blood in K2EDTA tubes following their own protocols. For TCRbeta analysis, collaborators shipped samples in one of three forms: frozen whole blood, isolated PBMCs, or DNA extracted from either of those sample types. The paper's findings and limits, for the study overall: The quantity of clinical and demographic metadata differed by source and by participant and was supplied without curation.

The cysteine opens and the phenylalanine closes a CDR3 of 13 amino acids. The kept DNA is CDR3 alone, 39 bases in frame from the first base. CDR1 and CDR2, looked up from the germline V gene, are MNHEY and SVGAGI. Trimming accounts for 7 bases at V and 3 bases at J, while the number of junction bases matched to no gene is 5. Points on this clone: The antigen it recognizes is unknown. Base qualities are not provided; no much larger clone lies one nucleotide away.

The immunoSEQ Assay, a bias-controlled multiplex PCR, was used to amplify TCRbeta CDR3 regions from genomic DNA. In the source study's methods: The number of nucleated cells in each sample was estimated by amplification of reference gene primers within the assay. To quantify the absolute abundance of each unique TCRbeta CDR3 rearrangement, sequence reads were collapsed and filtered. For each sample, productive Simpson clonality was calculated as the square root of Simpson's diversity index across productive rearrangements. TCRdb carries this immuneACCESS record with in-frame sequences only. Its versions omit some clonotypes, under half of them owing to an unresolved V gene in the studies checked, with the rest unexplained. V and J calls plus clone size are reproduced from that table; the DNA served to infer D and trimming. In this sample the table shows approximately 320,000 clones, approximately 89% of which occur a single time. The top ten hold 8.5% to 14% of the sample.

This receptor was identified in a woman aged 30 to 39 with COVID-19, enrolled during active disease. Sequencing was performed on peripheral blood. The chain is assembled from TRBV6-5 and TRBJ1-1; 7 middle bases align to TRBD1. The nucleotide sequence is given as TGTGCCAGCATGAGGGGGCTGTACACTGAAGCTTTCTTT. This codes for CASMRGLYTEAFF.